This T cell receptor (beta chain) emerged from a study of cytomegalovirus exposure and HLA in healthy donors. Study-wide points: Donors belonging to an Asian-associated ancestry cluster reportedly showed fewer N-insertions in productive TCRs than the roughly 670-donor mean, according to what a later analysis found.

This clone was recorded a few times. Its matching antigen is unknown. PCR used 60 Vbeta primers and 13 Jbeta primers. Assay: immunoSEQ multiplex PCR; the TCRdb copy retains only in-frame clones and omits some. The sample shows some 130,000 clones, over 75% of them seen only once. Trimming stripped 6 bases from V and 8 bases from J, with 13 bases between. The CDR3 loop spans 13 amino acids. CDR1 LNHDA and CDR2 SQIVND come from the germline V gene (reference sequence). Sequencing was carried out using PBMCs. V and J are TRBV19 and TRBJ1-4; a possible D gene is TRBD1 (6 bases). The TCR sequence derives from a male donor in good health and CMV-seropositive. In DNA form, the CDR3 reads TGTGCCAGTAGGAACAGGGTCCCGGAAAAACTGTTTTTT. Encoded protein: CASRNRVPEKLFF.